The 22 T cell receptor beta chains given below trace back to one sample, sequenced in a study of T cells in Graves' hyperthyroidism and ophthalmopathy. There were TCR beta CDR3 regions amplified from RNA transcripts. The TCR CDR3 first-round RT-PCR relied on the HTBI primer set. TCRdb passed the multiplex PCR reads through MiXCR, listing each CDR3 protein once. The table lists some 460,000 distinct CDR3 sequences, around a sixth of them singletons. What was sequenced was blood. The receptors originated from a woman aged 18-30 years with Graves' hyperthyroidism.

Ten or more counts support this clonotype. CDR3 bases: TGTGCCAGCAGCCAACCGGGACAGGGTACCTACGAGCAGTACTTC. It yields the protein CASSQPGQGTYEQYF. The chain carries TRBV11-1 and TRBJ2-7; TRBD1 aligns across 9 bases. Germline lookup yields CDR1 SGHAT and CDR2 FQDESV (reference sequence). The ends lost 5 bases at V and 2 bases at J; junction bases unmatched: 7. The CDR3 length is 15 residues.

This clonotype was seen ten or more times. CDR3: CAIRSDAASTDTQYF. In DNA form, the CDR3 reads TGTGCCATCAGGTCTGATGCGGCTAGCACAGATACGCAGTATTTT. The J gene is TRBJ2-3, the V gene TRBV10-3; no clear D gene. The CDR3 covers 15 residues. V lost 6 bases and J 0 bases, leaving 13 bases between the germline ends. The germline V gene has CDR1 ENHRY and CDR2 SYGVKD.

This clonotype was seen at least ten times. The chain is built from TRBV28 and TRBJ1-5; D not certain. The CDR3 has 12 residues. The V end lost 5 bases, the J end lost 7 bases, and 9 bases lay between the germline ends. Germline-derived CDR1 and CDR2 are MDHEN and SYDVKM. CDR3: CASSRGKQPQHF. The CDR3 bases are TGTGCCAGCAGTCGTGGAAAGCAGCCCCAGCATTTT.

The chain combines TRBV19 with TRBJ1-2, with 11 nucleotides matching TRBD1. Trimming removed 6 bases from V and 8 bases from J; junction bases left unmatched: 11. Germline V gene data show CDR1 as LNHDA and CDR2 as SQIVND (reference sequence). The CDR3 is 15 amino acids. CDR3: CASSNFPGTGGGYTF. The CDR3 DNA sequence: TGTGCCAGTAGCAACTTCCCCGGGACAGGGGGGGGCTACACCTTC.

The table lists this clonotype with many counts. The chain couples TRBV27 to TRBJ2-7; the match to TRBD2 covers 9 bases. CDR1 and CDR2 (germline): MNHEY, SMNVEV (reference sequence). The CDR3 loop spans 15 amino acids. V was clipped by 7 bases and J by 2 bases; unmatched bases: 9. Here the CDR3 DNA reads TGTGCCAGCATGAGGGGAGCGGGGGGACCCTACGAGCAGTACTTC. Translated: CASMRGAGGPYEQYF.

J is TRBJ2-1 and V is TRBV5-1, with TRBD1 matching 9 bases. V lost 2 bases to trimming and J lost 3 bases; unmatched junction nucleotides: 12. The length of the CDR3 is 18 residues. Germline V gene sequence: CDR1 SGHRS, CDR2 YFSETQ. In nucleotides, the CDR3 is TGCGCCAGCAGCTTTGTTGGTTCCGGGACAGGGAACTACAATGAGCAGTTCTTC. Translation gives CASSFVGSGTGNYNEQFF.

The V call is TRBV5-1, the J call TRBJ2-5; 7 nucleotides line up with TRBD1. The CDR3 runs to 14 residues. Trimming took 3 bases from V and 6 from J; bases not matched to a gene: 8. The germline gives CDR1 SGHRS, CDR2 YFSETQ. CDR3 protein: CASSSTGSIKTQYF. DNA of the CDR3: TGCGCCAGCAGCTCGACAGGGTCAATAAAGACCCAGTACTTC. Full variable domain (missing parts from reference TRBV5-1 and TRBJ2-5): KAGVTQTPRYLIKTRGQQVTLSCSPISGHRSVSWYQQTPGQGLQFLFEYFSETQRNKGNFPGRFSGRQFSNSRSEMNVSTLELGDSALYLCASSSTGSIKTQYFGPGTRLLVL.

This clonotype was detected many times. The V gene is TRBV19, the J gene TRBJ2-2; D may match TRBD1 or TRBD2 (5 bases each). This CDR3 comprises 12 residues. CDR1 and CDR2 (germline): LNHDA, SQIVND (reference sequence). Trimming cost V 9 bases and J 10 bases, with 15 bases left between them. CDR3 region: CASGAGYMELFF. The CDR3 DNA is TGTGCCAGCGGGGCAGGGTACATGGAGCTGTTTTTT.

This chain connects TRBV25-1 to TRBJ1-2; 9 nucleotides align to TRBD1. The CDR3 is 17 residues long. J lost 4 bases, V lost 4 bases, and 13 bases had no gene match. The V gene's germline CDR1 is MGHDK and CDR2 SYGVNS. CDR3 residues: CASSGGQGIPFGYGYTF. The CDR3 DNA is TGTGCCAGCAGTGGGGGACAGGGTATCCCGTTCGGCTATGGCTACACCTTC.

This clonotype was counted at least ten times. The chain joins TRBV5-6 to TRBJ2-3, with D hard to call. This CDR3 has 14 residues. V lost 2 bases and J 3 bases, leaving 10 bases between the germline ends. Per the germline V gene, CDR1 is SGHDT and CDR2 is YYEEEE. The CDR3 DNA sequence: TGTGCCAGCAGCTTTTCCCCAGTTACAGATACGCAGTATTTT. As protein: CASSFSPVTDTQYF.

This sequence joins TRBV29-1 and TRBJ2-7; D may correspond to TRBD1 or TRBD2 (7 bases each). The CDR3 loop spans 14 amino acids. V lost 1 base, J lost 4 bases, and 14 bases lay in between. Per the germline V gene, CDR1 is SQVTM and CDR2 is ANQGSEA. The CDR3 spells CSVEGQGGNYEQYF. The CDR3 bases are TGCAGCGTTGAAGGACAGGGAGGGAATTACGAGCAGTACTTC.

The rearrangement links TRBV19 to TRBJ2-3, with TRBD1 matching 10 bases. The CDR3 length is 14 residues. V dropped 3 bases and J dropped 3; count of bases not matched to a gene: 0. In germline, CDR1 is LNHDA, CDR2 SQIVND (reference sequence). DNA for the CDR3: TGTGCCAGTAGTATGGGACAGGGGACAGATACGCAGTATTTT. Encoded protein: CASSMGQGTDTQYF. The full variable domain, rest sourced from reference TRBV19 and TRBJ2-3, is DGGITQSPKYLFRKEGQNVTLSCEQNLNHDAMYWYRQDPGQGLRLIYYSQIVNDFQKGDIAEGYSVSREKKESFPLTVTSAQKNPTAFYLCASSMGQGTDTQYFGPGTRLTVL.

This clonotype showed up just a few times. This chain connects TRBV10-3 to TRBJ2-3; 12 nucleotides match TRBD1. Germline V gene lookup returns CDR1 ENHRY and CDR2 SYGVKD. There are 15 residues in the CDR3. The V and J ends lost 4 bases and 4 bases, in that order; junction bases with no gene match: 3. This chain's CDR3 is CAISGDRGPPDTQYF. The CDR3 nucleotides read TGTGCCATCAGTGGGGACAGGGGGCCCCCAGATACGCAGTATTTT.

This clonotype has a handful of counts. The chain recombines TRBV12-3 or TRBV12-4 with TRBJ2-3; TRBD1 might be the D (6 bases). CDR3 length equals 13 residues. Deletions cut 4 bases from V and 6 bases from J, with 11 bases between. The CDR3 is CASSSTGMDTQYF. CDR3 bases: TGTGCCAGCAGTTCTACAGGGATGGATACGCAGTATTTT.

This clonotype was picked up many times. The rearrangement links TRBV10-3 to TRBJ1-1, with D perhaps TRBD1 (5 bases). CDR3 length: 14 residues. CDR1 and CDR2 from the germline V gene are ENHRY and SYGVKD. The germline V and J ends were trimmed by 8 bases and 4 bases, with 17 bases remaining between them. CDR3 loop: CAIQGLPVSTEAFF. The CDR3 DNA reads as TGTGCCATCCAGGGATTGCCCGTGAGCACTGAAGCTTTCTTT.

This clonotype was detected ten times or more. The chain joins TRBV6-1 to TRBJ2-1; perhaps TRBD2 as D (5 bases). Germline CDR1 MNHNS, CDR2 SASEGT. This CDR3 is 15 amino acids long. V dropped 0 bases and J dropped 0 bases, with 6 bases sitting between them. The CDR3 sequence is CASSEAGSSYNEQFF. CDR3 nucleotide sequence: TGTGCCAGCAGTGAAGCGGGGAGCTCCTACAATGAGCAGTTCTTC.

The V and J genes are TRBV12-5 and TRBJ1-5; D unclear. The CDR3 has 15 residues. Germline V gene data show CDR1 as LGHNT and CDR2 as FRNRAP. The V gene lost 1 base and the J gene lost 4 bases, with 11 bases spanning the gap. The CDR3 sequence is CASGLASIPNQPQHF. The DNA for the CDR3 is TGTGCTAGTGGTTTGGCCTCCATTCCTAATCAGCCCCAGCATTTT.

At least ten counts were recorded for this clonotype. The chain links TRBV10-3 to TRBJ2-7; possible D gene TRBD1, 5 bases. Germline V gene data show CDR1 as ENHRY and CDR2 as SYGVKD. The V gene lost 0 bases and the J gene lost 3 bases, with 12 bases spanning the gap. The CDR3 length is 15 residues. CDR3 residues: CAISESGRVYYEQYF. In DNA form, the CDR3 reads TGTGCCATCAGTGAGTCGGGCAGGGTCTACTACGAGCAGTACTTC.

This clonotype was seen many times. The chain couples TRBV12-3 or TRBV12-4 to TRBJ2-3; TRBD2 aligns across 13 bases. CDR3 size: 19 residues. Germline trimming cut 2 bases from V and 2 bases from J; bases unmatched to any gene: 10. CDR3 protein: CASSLRVRTSGRLTDTQYF. For the CDR3, the DNA is TGTGCCAGCAGTTTACGGGTGCGGACTAGCGGGAGACTCACAGATACGCAGTATTTT.

At least ten counts were recorded for this clonotype. The chain joins TRBV6-1 to TRBJ1-1; weak D call: TRBD1 (5 bases). V lost 4 bases to trimming and J lost 5 bases, with 14 bases between them. The CDR3 loop spans 14 amino acids. Per germline, CDR1 MNHNS and CDR2 SASEGT. This chain's CDR3 is CASSAQAESTEAFF. As DNA, the CDR3 is TGTGCCAGCAGTGCACAGGCTGAGAGTACTGAAGCTTTCTTT.

A remark on this clonotype: Compared with germline, one end of the junction differs, possibly owing to a read error. The rearrangement links TRBV5-1 to TRBJ2-3; TRBD2 is a possible D gene (6 bases). CDR3 length equals 16 residues. Germline values: CDR1 SGHRS, CDR2 YFSETQ. CDR3 sequence: CASSLEGAAGPRTQYF. CDR3 DNA: TGTGCCAGCAGCTTAGAGGGCGCGGCGGGACCCCGTACGCAGTATTTT.

The chain links TRBV25-1 to TRBJ2-7; 7 bases agree with TRBD1. The CDR3 runs to 13 residues. V was pared by 9 bases and J by 5 bases, with 10 bases of the junction left unmatched. The germline CDR1 and CDR2 sequences are MGHDK and SYGVNS. CDR3 region: CASHRDSLDEQYF. The CDR3 DNA sequence: TGTGCCAGTCACCGGGACAGTCTGGACGAGCAGTACTTC.